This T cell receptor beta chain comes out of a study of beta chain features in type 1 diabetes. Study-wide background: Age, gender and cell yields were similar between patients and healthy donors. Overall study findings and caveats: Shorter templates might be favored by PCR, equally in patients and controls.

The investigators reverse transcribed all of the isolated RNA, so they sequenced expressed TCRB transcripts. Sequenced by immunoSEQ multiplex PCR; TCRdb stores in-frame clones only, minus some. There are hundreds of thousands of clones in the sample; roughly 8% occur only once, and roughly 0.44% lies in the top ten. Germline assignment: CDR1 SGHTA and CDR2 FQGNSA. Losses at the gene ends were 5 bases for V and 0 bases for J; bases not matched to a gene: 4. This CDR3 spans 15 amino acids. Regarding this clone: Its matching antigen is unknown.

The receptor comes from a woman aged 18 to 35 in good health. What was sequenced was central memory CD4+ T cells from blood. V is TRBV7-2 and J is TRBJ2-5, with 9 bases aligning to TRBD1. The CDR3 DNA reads TGTGCCAGCAGCCGAAGGACAGGGGACCAAGAGACCCAGTACTTC. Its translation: CASSRRTGDQETQYF.